These 29 T cell receptor beta chains were all obtained from the same sample, sequenced in a study of patients and donors after allogeneic stem cell transplantation. TCRdb passed the RT-PCR reads through MiXCR, listing each CDR3 protein once. The sample holds hundreds of thousands of distinct CDR3 sequences, roughly 17% seen once. The material sequenced was blood, either unsorted or a sorted T cell fraction (not recorded which). Receptors originate from a human donor who was either an allogeneic HSCT recipient or a stem cell or donor lymphocyte infusion donor (not recorded which). It is not recorded whose cells these are; they may come from a transplant donor.

This clonotype was observed a few times. The genes are TRBV30 and TRBJ1-2, with a tentative D call TRBD1 (5 bases). This CDR3 contains 11 residues. From germline, CDR1 is GTSNPN and CDR2 SVGIG (reference sequence). The V end lost 8 bases, the J end lost 8 bases, and 15 bases lay between the germline ends. The CDR3 reads CAGTVGRGYTF. The CDR3 region has the DNA TGTGCCGGGACGGTGGGTCGAGGCTACACCTTC. Complete variable domain (other parts from reference TRBV30 and TRBJ1-2): SQTIHQWPATLVQPVGSPLSLECTVEGTSNPNLYWYRQAAGRGLQLLFYSVGIGQISSEVPQNLSASRPQDRQFILSSKKLLLSDSGFYLCAGTVGRGYTFGSGTRLTVV.

This clonotype was counted a few times. V and J are TRBV6-2 or TRBV6-3 and TRBJ2-2, with D possibly being TRBD1 (6 bases). The CDR3 consists of 15 residues. Germline CDR1 reads MNHEY; CDR2 reads SVGEGT. V dropped 8 bases and J dropped 2 bases, with 15 bases sitting between them. DNA for the CDR3: TGTGCCAGCCTCGGCAGGGGACGAAACACCGGGGAGCTGTTTTTT. Translation gives CASLGRGRNTGELFF.

This clonotype showed up many times. V gene TRBV4-1 combines with J gene TRBJ2-3, with a tentative D call TRBD1 (6 bases). Germline lookup yields CDR1 MGHRA and CDR2 YSYEKL. The CDR3 sequence is 14 residues long. Trimming cost V 3 bases and J 4 bases, with 11 bases left between them. The CDR3: CASSHRDKADTQYF. As DNA, the CDR3 is TGCGCCAGCAGCCACAGGGACAAGGCAGATACGCAGTATTTT.

The chain employs TRBV5-1 and TRBJ1-4; D possibly corresponds to TRBD1 (5 bases). V was trimmed by 4 bases and J by 8 bases, leaving 12 bases between them. The CDR3 sequence is 13 residues long. The germline gives CDR1 SGHRS, CDR2 YFSETQ. CDR3 amino acids: CASSGGPIEKLFF. The CDR3 DNA sequence: TGCGCCAGCAGCGGGGGACCGATCGAAAAACTGTTTTTT.

With respect to this clonotype: The conserved phenylalanine or tryptophan normally closing the CDR3 is absent here, so this likely arose from a read error. This sequence joins TRBV5-1 and TRBJ1-4; D call uncertain. The CDR3 sequence is 15 residues long. Trimming pared 4 bases from V and 0 bases from J, leaving 10 bases between. The germline gives CDR1 SGHRS, CDR2 YFSETQ. The CDR3 loop is CASSGGFATNEKLFS. The DNA of the CDR3 is TGCGCCAGCAGCGGAGGATTTGCAACTAATGAAAAACTGTTTTCT.

The table lists this clonotype with a few counts. The chain carries TRBV6-2 or TRBV6-3 and TRBJ2-7; TRBD1 or TRBD2 may be the D gene (5 bases each). The length of the CDR3 is 14 residues. The V gene's germline CDR1 is MNHEY and CDR2 SVGEGT. The germline V and J ends were trimmed by 5 bases and 7 bases, with 18 bases remaining between them. CDR3 sequence reads: CASSGRDGGREQYF. The CDR3 region has the DNA TGTGCCAGCAGTGGACGGGACGGTGGTAGAGAGCAGTACTTC.

This clonotype was recorded at least ten times. The V and J genes are TRBV5-1 and TRBJ2-7, with a possible D match to TRBD1 (6 bases). V lost 1 base, J lost 2 bases, and 10 bases lay in between. The CDR3 runs to 14 residues. CDR1 SGHRS and CDR2 YFSETQ come from the germline V gene. The CDR3 protein is CASSLTGPTYEQYF. In DNA form, the CDR3 reads TGCGCCAGCAGCTTGACAGGGCCTACCTACGAGCAGTACTTC.

The chain joins TRBV3-1 to TRBJ2-5; 15 bases are shared with TRBD2. Germline V gene data show CDR1 as LGHDT and CDR2 as YNNKEL (reference sequence). The CDR3 contains 17 residues. V lost 4 bases to trimming and J lost 4 bases; unmatched junction nucleotides: 7. CDR3 residues: CASSPWTSGRAIETQYF. In DNA, the CDR3 is TGTGCCAGCAGCCCGTGGACTAGCGGGAGGGCCATAGAGACCCAGTACTTC.

The chain recombines TRBV11-2 with TRBJ1-2; the D is unclear. The CDR3 totals 14 residues. V was pared by 0 bases and J by 6 bases, with 11 bases between. The V gene's germline CDR1 is SGHAT and CDR2 FQNNGV. The CDR3 region has the DNA TGTGCCAGCAGCTTAGATGTGTCATGGGATGGCTACACCTTC. It encodes CASSLDVSWDGYTF.

This chain links TRBV4-1 with TRBJ1-5, with TRBD1 matching 7 bases. The CDR3 runs 15 residues. In germline, CDR1 is MGHRA, CDR2 YSYEKL. J lost 4 bases, V lost 1 base, and 4 bases had no gene match. CDR3 in amino acids: CASSQVIQGNQPQHF. The CDR3 DNA is TGCGCCAGCAGCCAAGTAATACAGGGGAATCAGCCCCAGCATTTT.

This clonotype was seen ten or more times. The chain couples TRBV12-3 or TRBV12-4 to TRBJ1-1, with D unclear. This CDR3 has 16 residues. V was pared by 5 bases and J by 1 base, with 17 bases between. CDR3 amino acids: CASSGVPEPTNTEAFF. CDR3 DNA sequence: TGTGCCAGCAGTGGGGTCCCCGAGCCTACGAACACTGAAGCTTTCTTT.

The CDR3 region has the DNA TGTGCCAGCTCACCCAGGGACGATCAGCCCCAGCATTTT. It translates to CASSPRDDQPQHF. V is TRBV18 and J is TRBJ1-5, with D maybe TRBD1 (5 bases). The V gene lost 3 bases and the J gene lost 5 bases, with 8 bases spanning the gap. The CDR3 is 13 amino acids. Germline V gene lookup returns CDR1 KGHSH and CDR2 LQKENI.

The chain has TRBV7-2 and TRBJ2-7, with a weak D call TRBD1 (6 bases). CDR1 is SGHTA, CDR2 FQGNSA, per germline. V was cut by 8 bases and J by 4 bases, with 24 bases left in between. CDR3 length: 16 amino acids. The DNA of the CDR3 is TGTGCCAGCTCTATTAATGAAGACAGGCAACTTTACGAGCAGTACTTC. Protein: CASSINEDRQLYEQYF. The full variable domain, its missing parts supplied by reference TRBV7-2 and TRBJ2-7, is GAGVSQSPSNKVTEKGKDVELRCDPISGHTALYWYRQSLGQGLEFLIYFQGNSAPDKSGLPSDRFSAERTGGSVSTLTIQRTQQEDSAVYLCASSINEDRQLYEQYFGPGTRLTVT.

The chain joins TRBV6-1 to TRBJ2-7; 8 bases are a match to TRBD1. V shed 9 bases, J shed 0 bases, and the junction held 13 bases outside the gene matches. CDR1 and CDR2 (germline): MNHNS, SASEGT. The CDR3 totals 16 residues. The CDR3, as DNA: TGTGCCAGGAGGAGGGGTGGACAGGGAAGCTCCTACGAGCAGTACTTC. Its protein is CARRRGGQGSSYEQYF.

Here the CDR3 DNA reads TGTGCCAGCAGTGAATTTAAAATTATTCGGCAGGGCTTTGAAAAACTGTTTTTT. Protein product: CASSEFKIIRQGFEKLFF. The chain carries TRBV25-1 and TRBJ1-4, with D possibly TRBD1 on 5 matching bases. Trimming took 1 base from V and 7 from J, leaving 22 bases between them. CDR1 MGHDK and CDR2 SYGVNS come from the germline V gene. CDR3 length: 18 amino acids.

This clonotype was counted only a few times. The V gene is TRBV20-1, the J gene TRBJ1-2; tentatively, D is TRBD1 (6 bases). CDR1 and CDR2 (germline): DFQATT, SNEGSKA (reference sequence). Trimming took 5 bases from V and 4 from J, leaving 14 bases between them. There are 13 residues in the CDR3. CDR3 residues: CSASDRKGYGYTF. The CDR3 DNA follows: TGCAGTGCTTCGGACAGAAAGGGCTATGGCTACACCTTC.

This clonotype was detected only a few times. The chain uses TRBV28 and TRBJ2-5, with D unclear. Germline assignment: CDR1 MDHEN and CDR2 SYDVKM. V lost 4 bases and J 4 bases, leaving 19 bases between the germline ends. The CDR3 contains 16 residues. DNA for the CDR3: TGTGCCAGCAGTTCCACCTTTAGGGTTCTTCTAGAGACCCAGTACTTC. Translation: CASSSTFRVLLETQYF.

The chain employs TRBV9 and TRBJ2-3; 7 bases agree with TRBD2. CDR1 SGDLS and CDR2 YYNGEE come from the germline V gene. The CDR3 consists of 15 residues. Losses at the gene ends were 0 bases for V and 8 bases for J; bases not matched to a gene: 9. The CDR3 sequence: CASSVALQPGGTQYF. CDR3 sequence (DNA): TGTGCCAGCAGCGTAGCTCTGCAGCCGGGAGGTACGCAGTATTTT.

This clonotype was observed a handful of times. V is TRBV30 and J is TRBJ2-3, with a tentative D call TRBD2 (5 bases). Germline lookup yields CDR1 GTSNPN and CDR2 SVGIG (reference sequence). CDR3 length: 14 amino acids. V was clipped by 0 bases and J by 6 bases, with 13 bases between them. CDR3 nucleotides: TGTGCCTGGAGTGTATTAGCGCCAAGGGATACGCAGTATTTT. Translated: CAWSVLAPRDTQYF.

The table lists this clonotype with a few counts. V and J are TRBV2 and TRBJ2-3; possibly TRBD1 for D (5 bases). The V and J ends lost 3 bases and 2 bases respectively, with 12 bases between them. CDR1 is SNHLY and CDR2 is FYNNEI in the germline V gene. This CDR3 is 15 amino acids long. The CDR3 here is CASSDRAPNTDTQYF. The CDR3 nucleotides are TGTGCCAGCAGTGACAGGGCTCCTAACACAGATACGCAGTATTTT.

With respect to this clonotype: This clone may be a read error of a much larger clone one base away. The chain employs TRBV19 and TRBJ2-4; D ambiguous. Germline V lookup: CDR1 LNHDA, CDR2 SQIVND (reference sequence). V gave up 5 bases and J gave up 0 bases, with 17 bases separating them. The CDR3 consists of 17 residues. CDR3 sequence reads: CASSLHKDAIAKNIQYF. The CDR3 nucleotides read TGTGCCAGTAGTTTACACAAAGACGCCATAGCCAAAAACATTCAGTACTTC.

The genes are TRBV21-1 and TRBJ2-2; the table's TRBD1 call for D was not verified on the DNA. TRBV21-1 counts as a pseudogene. The CDR3 is made up of 14 amino acids. CDR3 in amino acids: CASLDRLNTGELFF. CDR3 bases: TGTGCCAGCCTTGACAGGTTGAACACCGGGGAGCTGTTTTTT.

This sequence joins TRBV2 and TRBJ2-1, with 12 bases lining up with TRBD2. V was clipped by 4 bases and J by 7 bases; unmatched bases: 5. Germline V gene data show CDR1 as SNHLY and CDR2 as FYNNEI. The CDR3 extends over 15 amino acids. Here the CDR3 reads CASSVLAGGPNEQFF. The CDR3 nucleotides are TGTGCCAGCAGTGTCCTAGCGGGAGGGCCGAATGAGCAGTTCTTC.

This clonotype showed up just a few times. The chain employs TRBV12-3 or TRBV12-4 and TRBJ2-3, with 10 nucleotides matching TRBD2. This CDR3 is 16 amino acids long. J was trimmed by 6 bases and V by 4 bases; bases with no gene match: 10. In DNA form, the CDR3 reads TGTGCCAGCAGTTCCGGACTAGCGGTTTCCTTGGATACGCAGTATTTT. Its protein is CASSSGLAVSLDTQYF.

This clonotype was seen more than once but under ten times. The chain uses TRBV13 and TRBJ1-3; D not certain. CDR1 is PRHDT, CDR2 FYEKMQ, per germline (reference sequence). CDR3 length: 17 residues. Trimming took off 8 bases at V and 0 bases at J, with 20 bases between the two ends. The CDR3 nucleotides are TGTGCCAGCCGCTGGACGGGAAGAAAAAGCTCTGGAAACACCATATATTTT. Translating it yields CASRWTGRKSSGNTIYF.

This clonotype was recorded a few times. The chain recombines TRBV2 with TRBJ1-6; D is undetermined. Germline V gene sequence: CDR1 SNHLY, CDR2 FYNNEI. CDR3 length equals 15 residues. V lost 6 bases, J lost 5 bases, and 14 bases lay in between. In nucleotides, the CDR3 is TGTGCCAGCAGGAGGGCATCCCTTGATAATTCACCCCTCCACTTT. It specifies CASRRASLDNSPLHF.

This clonotype has more than one count but fewer than ten. J is TRBJ2-5 and V is TRBV20-1, with D tentatively TRBD1 (5 bases). Germline CDR1 is DFQATT and CDR2 is SNEGSKA (reference sequence). The CDR3 is 14 amino acids. V was cut by 3 bases and J by 7 bases, with 18 bases left in between. The CDR3 sequence: CSASISGFRRTQYF. CDR3 DNA sequence: TGCAGTGCTAGTATATCAGGGTTCCGCAGGACCCAGTACTTC.

This clonotype occurred many times. This chain connects TRBV4-3 to TRBJ2-2; D gene uncertain. The CDR3 is made up of 16 amino acids. Trimming cost V 1 base and J 1 base, with 10 bases left between them. Germline lookup yields CDR1 LGHNA and CDR2 YSLEER. This CDR3 reads CASSQVPEWNTGELFF. CDR3 nucleotides: TGCGCCAGCAGCCAAGTACCGGAATGGAACACCGGGGAGCTGTTTTTT.

The rearrangement links TRBV5-6 to TRBJ2-4; no clear D. The germline V gene has CDR1 SGHDT and CDR2 YYEEEE. Trimming removed 0 bases at V and 5 bases at J, with 15 bases between. This CDR3 is built from 16 residues. CDR3 sequence: CASSLAQVSDENIQYF. CDR3 DNA: TGTGCCAGCAGCTTGGCCCAGGTCTCAGACGAAAACATTCAGTACTTC.